This T cell receptor (beta chain) was recovered during a study of T cell changes during pregnancy in multiple sclerosis. The CDR3 spans 15 residues. With V trimmed by 6 bases and J by 6 bases, 10 bases remained unmatched. Looked up from germline, CDR1 is MGHRA and CDR2 is YSYEKL. Sequencing used immunoSEQ multiplex PCR; TCRdb keeps in-frame clones, though not all of them. The data contain approximately 62,000 clones, just over 90% of them seen just once; the ten biggest clones take up about 4%. This clone has only one observation. This chain uses TRBV4-1 with TRBJ2-1; 8 bases map to TRBD2. This material consisted of CD8+ T cells from peripheral blood mononuclear cells, taken in the second trimester of pregnancy. The source is a female donor with multiple sclerosis, enrolled in a pregnancy study. The DNA for the CDR3 is TGCGCCAGCAGTACCGCGGGACTAGGCCCCAATGAGCAGTTCTTC. Amino acids: CASSTAGLGPNEQFF.